Each of the 23 T cell receptor beta chains below was sequenced from the same sample in a study of vaccination and CD4 T cells after COVID-19. The Oncomine TCR Beta short-read assay sequenced DNA from cultured CD4+ T cells. TCRdb re-called the PCR reads through MiXCR, storing one row per CDR3 protein. The sample consists of about 15,000 distinct CDR3 sequences, over 45% of them appearing once. These receptors' targets are unknown. The treatment was: roughly nine-day PBMC culture with coronavirus spike peptide pools or control peptides (ViraFEST assay). The sample was CD4+ T cells from blood, cultured in vitro. These receptors all stem from a human donor who had recovered from COVID-19.

This clonotype was detected only once. CDR3 DNA sequence: TGTGCCAGCAGCTCGCGGGGGGCAAGCACAGATACGCAGTATTTT. This gives the protein CASSSRGASTDTQYF. V gene TRBV6-2 or TRBV6-3 combines with J gene TRBJ2-3, with 8 bases matching TRBD2. Per germline, CDR1 MNHEY and CDR2 SVGEGT. The CDR3 covers 15 residues. V was pared by 6 bases and J by 0 bases, with 5 bases of the junction left unmatched.

The chain is built from TRBV20-1 and TRBJ2-7, with TRBD2 identical over 9 bases. V lost 6 bases, J lost 7 bases, and 4 bases stayed unmatched. Germline CDR1 DFQATT, CDR2 SNEGSKA (reference sequence). This CDR3 contains 11 residues. The CDR3 spells CSAVLAGEQYF. Written as DNA, the CDR3 is TGCAGTGCGGTGCTAGCGGGGGAGCAGTACTTC.

The chain links TRBV25-1 to TRBJ1-6, with D uncertain. Germline CDR1 and CDR2: MGHDK and SYGVNS. This CDR3 spans 15 amino acids. V lost 5 bases, J lost 4 bases, and 12 bases lay in between. For the CDR3, the DNA is TGTGCCAGCAGTTATAGCGGAGGATATAATTCACCCCTCCACTTT. Translation: CASSYSGGYNSPLHF.

This clonotype is medium-sized within its sample. DNA of the CDR3: TGTGCCAGCAGCTCCGGTTGGGAGCAGTACTTC. It translates to CASSSGWEQYF. The V call is TRBV7-2, the J call TRBJ2-7; D not resolved. Trimming stripped 4 bases from V and 7 bases from J, with 8 bases between. The CDR3 extends over 11 amino acids. Germline assignment: CDR1 SGHTA and CDR2 FQGNSA. Drawing the rest from reference TRBV7-2 and TRBJ2-7, the complete variable domain is GAGVSQSPSNKVTEKGKDVELRCDPISGHTALYWYRQSLGQGLEFLIYFQGNSAPDKSGLPSDRFSAERTGGSVSTLTIQRTQQEDSAVYLCASSSGWEQYFGPGTRLTVT.

This clonotype has only a few counts. V is TRBV7-9 and J is TRBJ1-3; no firm D call. Germline CDR1 SEHNR, CDR2 FQNEAQ (reference sequence). The length of the CDR3 is 15 residues. With 5 bases removed from V and 0 bases from J, the gap between germline ends came to 11 bases. In nucleotides, the CDR3 is TGTGCCAGCAGCCTTCAAGGTGCCTCTGGAAACACCATATATTTT. Its protein is CASSLQGASGNTIYF.

V usage is TRBV27 and J usage is TRBJ1-1, with D unclear. This CDR3 is 14 amino acids long. Trimming cost V 3 bases and J 1 base, with 9 bases left between them. Germline CDR1 reads MNHEY; CDR2 reads SMNVEV (reference sequence). The CDR3 loop reads CASSFGWGNTEAFF. DNA for the CDR3: TGTGCCAGCAGTTTTGGGTGGGGGAACACTGAAGCTTTCTTT.

This chain links TRBV28 with TRBJ2-7; possibly TRBD1 for D (5 bases). This CDR3 comprises 16 residues. Germline V gene data show CDR1 as MDHEN and CDR2 as SYDVKM. Trimming stripped 5 bases from V and 0 bases from J, with 17 bases between. As DNA, the CDR3 is TGTGCCAGCAGTGCGTTCCCCCGGACAAGCTCCTACGAGCAGTACTTC. Its translation: CASSAFPRTSSYEQYF.

V usage is TRBV19 and J usage is TRBJ1-1; D perhaps matches TRBD1 (6 bases). Between the trimmed V and J ends, which lost 5 bases and 0 bases, there was a span of 7 bases. Per the germline V gene, CDR1 is LNHDA and CDR2 is SQIVND (reference sequence). The length of the CDR3 is 13 residues. CDR3 in DNA: TGTGCCAGTAGTGGACAGCTGAACACTGAAGCTTTCTTT. The encoded protein is CASSGQLNTEAFF.

This chain joins TRBV4-1 and TRBJ2-3; a weak D match, TRBD2 (6 bases). Trimming cost V 1 base and J 4 bases, with 12 bases left between them. Germline CDR1 reads MGHRA; CDR2 reads YSYEKL. The CDR3 covers 15 residues. The chain's CDR3 is CASSQASGFSDTQYF. The CDR3 bases are TGCGCCAGCAGCCAAGCGAGCGGGTTCTCAGATACGCAGTATTTT.

CDR3 DNA: TGTGCTAGTGGTTTCTCTTCCGGACAGACCCTCGTATTGAACACTGAAGCTTTCTTT. Its protein is CASGFSSGQTLVLNTEAFF. The genes are TRBV12-5 and TRBJ1-1; D may be TRBD1 (6 bases). Germline assignment: CDR1 LGHNT and CDR2 FRNRAP. The length of the CDR3 is 19 residues. The germline V and J ends were trimmed by 3 bases and 0 bases, with 23 bases remaining between them.

This chain links TRBV4-1 with TRBJ1-1; D is ambiguous. The CDR3 extends over 15 amino acids. Germline CDR1 reads MGHRA; CDR2 reads YSYEKL. V was shortened by 1 base and J by 1 base, with 10 bases between the two germline ends. Here the CDR3 DNA reads TGCGCCAGCAGCCAAGTTGGTCGAGGGAACACTGAAGCTTTCTTT. Its protein is CASSQVGRGNTEAFF.

The V gene is TRBV3-1, the J gene TRBJ1-3; D is perhaps TRBD1 (6 bases). Trimming took off 2 bases at V and 0 bases at J, with 8 bases between the two ends. The CDR3 spans 15 residues. CDR1 is LGHDT, CDR2 YNNKEL, per germline (reference sequence). The CDR3, as DNA: TGTGCCAGCAGCCAACAGGGGAGCTCTGGAAACACCATATATTTT. This sequence encodes CASSQQGSSGNTIYF. The whole variable domain, remainder taken from reference TRBV3-1 and TRBJ1-3, is DTAVSQTPKYLVTQMGNDKSIKCEQNLGHDTMYWYKQDSKKFLKIMFSYNNKELIINETVPNRFSPKSPDKAHLNLHINSLELGDSAVYFCASSQQGSSGNTIYFGEGSWLTVV.

CDR3 region: CASSPWMGGAKNIQYF. The CDR3, as DNA: TGTGCCAGCAGCCCATGGATGGGGGGAGCCAAAAACATTCAGTACTTC. The J gene is TRBJ2-4, the V gene TRBV9; possibly TRBD2 for D (6 bases). The CDR3 spans 16 residues. With 4 bases removed from V and 0 bases from J, the gap between germline ends came to 14 bases. Per germline, CDR1 SGDLS and CDR2 YYNGEE.

This clonotype counts as medium-sized (0.01 to 0.1%). The CDR3: CAISAGDREGTEAFF. The CDR3 region has the DNA TGTGCCATCAGTGCAGGGGACAGGGAAGGCACTGAAGCTTTCTTT. The chain couples TRBV10-3 to TRBJ1-1; the match to TRBD1 covers 9 bases. Germline CDR1 and CDR2: ENHRY and SYGVKD. The V and J ends lost 4 bases and 4 bases, in that order; junction bases with no gene match: 7. The CDR3 has 15 residues.

This chain uses TRBV15 with TRBJ2-3, with 10 nucleotides matching TRBD2. Per the germline V gene, CDR1 is LNHNV and CDR2 is YYDKDF (reference sequence). This CDR3 has 15 residues. V gave up 3 bases and J gave up 2 bases; unmatched junction bases: 2. In nucleotides, the CDR3 is TGTGCCACCAGCAGGCTAGCGGGGGCCACAGATACGCAGTATTTT. Its translation: CATSRLAGATDTQYF.

In its sample, this clonotype was seen a few times. The gene calls are TRBV5-8 and TRBJ1-5, with a weak D call TRBD1 (6 bases). Germline V gives CDR1 SGHTS, CDR2 YDEGEE. V lost 4 bases to trimming and J lost 2 bases, with 13 bases between them. The CDR3 spans 15 residues. The CDR3 sequence: CASSRQAGGNQPQHF. Here the CDR3 DNA reads TGTGCCAGCAGCCGACAGGCCGGGGGCAATCAGCCCCAGCATTTT.

Details on this clonotype: An end of the junction differs from the germline gene, which may be a read error. This sequence joins TRBV27 and TRBJ2-1; either TRBD1 or TRBD2 may supply D (5 bases each). This CDR3 comprises 13 residues. Germline loops: CDR1 MNHEY, CDR2 SMNVEV (reference sequence). The CDR3 bases are TGTGCCAGCAGGTGGGGGTCCTCCAATGAGCAGTTCTTC. Its translation is CASRWGSSNEQFF.

This clonotype turned up a few times. V and J are TRBV12-3 or TRBV12-4 and TRBJ1-6; possibly TRBD1 for D (5 bases). The V and J ends lost 3 bases and 7 bases respectively, with 7 bases between them. The CDR3 spans 13 residues. In DNA, the CDR3 is TGTGCCAGCAGTTTTTACAGGAATTCACCCCTCCACTTT. It translates to CASSFYRNSPLHF.

Here the CDR3 DNA reads TGCGCCAGCAGCCAAGGCATCCGATTTTACACTGAAGCTTTCTTT. Amino acid sequence: CASSQGIRFYTEAFF. The chain has TRBV4-3 and TRBJ1-1, with D hard to call. Germline V gene sequence: CDR1 LGHNA, CDR2 YSLEER. V lost 1 base and J 3 bases, leaving 12 bases between the germline ends. This CDR3 region has 15 residues.

The rearrangement joins TRBV7-9 to TRBJ1-5, with TRBD1 matching 7 bases. The germline V gene has CDR1 SEHNR and CDR2 FQNEAQ (reference sequence). V trimming: 4 bases; J trimming: 2 bases; junction bases outside the gene matches: 5. The CDR3 totals 15 residues. The CDR3 DNA reads TGTGCCAGCAGCTCCAAGGGGGCGGGCAATCAGCCCCAGCATTTT. Encoded protein: CASSSKGAGNQPQHF.

This clonotype was found a few times. The chain joins TRBV30 to TRBJ2-6, with D unresolved. Trimming took 3 bases from V and 0 from J, leaving 15 bases between them. CDR1 is GTSNPN and CDR2 is SVGIG in the germline V gene (reference sequence). The CDR3 loop spans 17 amino acids. The CDR3 protein is CAWRRGRVFSGANVLTF. The CDR3 region has the DNA TGTGCCTGGAGGAGAGGCAGAGTTTTCTCTGGGGCCAACGTCCTGACTTTC.

The rearrangement uses TRBV18 and TRBJ1-2, with D possibly TRBD1 on 5 matching bases. Germline CDR1 KGHSH, CDR2 LQKENI. The V end lost 9 bases, the J end lost 5 bases, and 19 bases lay between the germline ends. The CDR3 spans 14 residues. The CDR3 DNA reads as TGTGCCAGTTCCCCGGGAGCCGGGGCGTATGGCTACACCTTC. Residues: CASSPGAGAYGYTF.

V and J are TRBV6-1 and TRBJ1-3, with unresolved D. Germline V gene data show CDR1 as MNHNS and CDR2 as SASEGT. Trimming removed 1 base at V and 3 bases at J, with 10 bases between. The CDR3 spans 15 residues. CDR3 nucleotide sequence: TGTGCCAGCAGTGAAGGGGTGGGAAGTGGAAACACCATATATTTT. It specifies CASSEGVGSGNTIYF.